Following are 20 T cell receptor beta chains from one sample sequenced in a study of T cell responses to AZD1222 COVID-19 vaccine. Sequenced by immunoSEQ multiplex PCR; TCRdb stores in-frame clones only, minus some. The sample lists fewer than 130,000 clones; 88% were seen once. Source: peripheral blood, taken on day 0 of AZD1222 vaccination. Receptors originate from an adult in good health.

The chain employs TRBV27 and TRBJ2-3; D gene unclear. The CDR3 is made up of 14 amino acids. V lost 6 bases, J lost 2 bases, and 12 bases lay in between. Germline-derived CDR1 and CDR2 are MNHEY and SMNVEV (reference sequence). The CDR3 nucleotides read TGTGCCAGCAGAGGGTGGCCCCCCACAGATACGCAGTATTTT. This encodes CASRGWPPTDTQYF.

The DNA of the CDR3 is TGTGCCAGCAGCGCCAGGACAGGGGGGGACAATAGCAATCAGCCCCAGCATTTT. It encodes CASSARTGGDNSNQPQHF. The V gene is TRBV9, the J gene TRBJ1-5, with TRBD1 identical over 10 bases. Unmatched junction bases numbered 9, after V lost 3 bases and J lost 0 bases. The CDR3 has 18 residues. The germline CDR1 and CDR2 sequences are SGDLS and YYNGEE.

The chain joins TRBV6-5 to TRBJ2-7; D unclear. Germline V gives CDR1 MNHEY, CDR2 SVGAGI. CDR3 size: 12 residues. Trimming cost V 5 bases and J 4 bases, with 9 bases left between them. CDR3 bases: TGTGCCAGCAGTAAGACCCGATACGAGCAGTACTTC. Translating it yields CASSKTRYEQYF.

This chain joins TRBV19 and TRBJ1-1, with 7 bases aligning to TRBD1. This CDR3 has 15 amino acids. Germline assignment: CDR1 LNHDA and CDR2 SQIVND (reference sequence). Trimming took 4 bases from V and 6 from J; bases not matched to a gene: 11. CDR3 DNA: TGTGCCAGTAGTACTGCGGACAGGCGTTTGGCTGAAGCTTTCTTT. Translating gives CASSTADRRLAEAFF. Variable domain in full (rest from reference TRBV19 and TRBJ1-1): DGGITQSPKYLFRKEGQNVTLSCEQNLNHDAMYWYRQDPGQGLRLIYYSQIVNDFQKGDIAEGYSVSREKKESFPLTVTSAQKNPTAFYLCASSTADRRLAEAFFGQGTRLTVV.

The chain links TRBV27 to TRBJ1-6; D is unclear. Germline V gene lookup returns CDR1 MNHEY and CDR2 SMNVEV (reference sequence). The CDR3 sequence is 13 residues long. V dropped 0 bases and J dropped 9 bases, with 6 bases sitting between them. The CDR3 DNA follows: TGTGCCAGCAGTTTATCCTTCCTTTCACCCCTCCACTTT. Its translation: CASSLSFLSPLHF.

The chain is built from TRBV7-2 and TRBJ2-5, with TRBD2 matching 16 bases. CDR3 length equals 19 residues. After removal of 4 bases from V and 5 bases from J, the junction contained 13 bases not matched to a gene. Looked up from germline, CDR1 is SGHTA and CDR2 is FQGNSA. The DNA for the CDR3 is TGTGCCAGCAGCTCCCCCTTAGGGACTAGCGGGAGGGAGAGGGAGACCCAGTACTTC. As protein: CASSSPLGTSGRERETQYF.

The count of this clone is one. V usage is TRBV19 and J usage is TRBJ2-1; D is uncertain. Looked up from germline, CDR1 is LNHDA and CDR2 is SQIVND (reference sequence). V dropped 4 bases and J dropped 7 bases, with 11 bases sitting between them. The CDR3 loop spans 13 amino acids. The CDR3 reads CASSNRSTNEQFF. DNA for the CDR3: TGTGCCAGTAGTAACCGATCGACTAATGAGCAGTTCTTC.

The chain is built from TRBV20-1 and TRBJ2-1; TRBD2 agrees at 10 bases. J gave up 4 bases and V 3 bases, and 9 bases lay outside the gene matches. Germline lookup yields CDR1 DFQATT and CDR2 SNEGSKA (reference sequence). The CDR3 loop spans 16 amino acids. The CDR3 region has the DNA TGCAGTGCTAGTCCCCCGGCTAGCGGGAGTTACAATGAGCAGTTCTTC. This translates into CSASPPASGSYNEQFF.

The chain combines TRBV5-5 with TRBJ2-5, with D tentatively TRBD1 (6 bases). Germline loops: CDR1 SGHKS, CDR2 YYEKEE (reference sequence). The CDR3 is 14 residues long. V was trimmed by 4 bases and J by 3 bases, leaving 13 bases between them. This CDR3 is CASSPKGVEETQYF. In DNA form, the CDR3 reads TGTGCCAGCAGCCCTAAGGGGGTCGAAGAGACCCAGTACTTC.

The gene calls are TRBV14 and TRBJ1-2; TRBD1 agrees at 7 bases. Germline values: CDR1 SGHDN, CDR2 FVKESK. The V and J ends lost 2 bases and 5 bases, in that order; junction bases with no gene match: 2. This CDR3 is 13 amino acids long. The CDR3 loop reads CASSQNRGYGYTF. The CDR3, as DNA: TGTGCCAGCAGCCAAAACAGGGGTTATGGCTACACCTTC.

The CDR3 loop reads CASTPAREGSYNEQFF. CDR3 in DNA: TGTGCCAGCACCCCGGCGCGGGAGGGAAGCTACAATGAGCAGTTCTTC. J is TRBJ2-1 and V is TRBV4-2; TRBD2 matches 9 bases. J was trimmed by 3 bases and V by 7 bases; bases with no gene match: 10. This CDR3 contains 16 residues. Per germline, CDR1 LGHNA and CDR2 YNFKEQ.

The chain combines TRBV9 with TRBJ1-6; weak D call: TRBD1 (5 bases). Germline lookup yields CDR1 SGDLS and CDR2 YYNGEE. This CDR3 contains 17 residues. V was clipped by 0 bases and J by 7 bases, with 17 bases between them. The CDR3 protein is CASSVEAGLLKNSPLHF. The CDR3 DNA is TGTGCCAGCAGCGTAGAGGCAGGGTTGCTGAAAAATTCACCCCTCCACTTT.

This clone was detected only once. The CDR3, as DNA: TGTGCCAGCAGAGGACGGACCTCCTACGAGCAGTACTTC. This translates into CASRGRTSYEQYF. The chain combines TRBV6-5 with TRBJ2-7; no clear D. The CDR3 runs 13 residues. Per germline, CDR1 MNHEY and CDR2 SVGAGI. Between the trimmed V and J ends, which lost 6 bases and 0 bases, there was a span of 9 bases.

The DNA of the CDR3 is TGTGCCAGCAGTCCCCATGGGAGCTCCTATAATTCACCCCTCCACTTT. Translation gives CASSPHGSSYNSPLHF. The rearrangement uses TRBV9 and TRBJ1-6; D ambiguous. The V gene lost 5 bases and the J gene lost 0 bases, with 12 bases spanning the gap. The length of the CDR3 is 16 residues. CDR1 SGDLS and CDR2 YYNGEE come from the germline V gene.

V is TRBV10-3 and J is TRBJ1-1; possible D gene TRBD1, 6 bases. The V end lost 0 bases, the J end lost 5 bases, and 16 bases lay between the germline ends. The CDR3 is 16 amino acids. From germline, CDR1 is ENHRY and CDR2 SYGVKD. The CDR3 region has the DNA TGTGCCATCAGTGAGTCTGCAGGGGCGCGAAAAACTGAAGCTTTCTTT. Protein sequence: CAISESAGARKTEAFF.

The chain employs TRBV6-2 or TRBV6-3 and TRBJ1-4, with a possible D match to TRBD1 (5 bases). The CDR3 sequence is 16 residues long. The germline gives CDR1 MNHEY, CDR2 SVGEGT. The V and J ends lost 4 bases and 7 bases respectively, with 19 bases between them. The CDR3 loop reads CASSSGETTFGEKLFF. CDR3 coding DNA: TGTGCCAGCAGTTCGGGGGAAACAACCTTCGGTGAAAAACTGTTTTTT.

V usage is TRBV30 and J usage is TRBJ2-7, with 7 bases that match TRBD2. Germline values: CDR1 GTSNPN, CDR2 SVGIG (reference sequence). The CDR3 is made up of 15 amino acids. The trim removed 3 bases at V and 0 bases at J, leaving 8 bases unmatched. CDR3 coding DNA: TGTGCCTGGAGGGGAGGGAGCGGGGACTCCTACGAGCAGTACTTC. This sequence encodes CAWRGGSGDSYEQYF.

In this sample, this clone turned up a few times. In DNA, the CDR3 is TGTGCCAGCAGCCAACGAAGTATCTCTGGGGCCAACGTCCTGACTTTC. Its translation is CASSQRSISGANVLTF. The gene calls are TRBV4-2 and TRBJ2-6, with unresolved D. There are 16 residues in the CDR3. Per the germline V gene, CDR1 is LGHNA and CDR2 is YNFKEQ. Trimming took 2 bases from V and 0 from J, leaving 8 bases between them.

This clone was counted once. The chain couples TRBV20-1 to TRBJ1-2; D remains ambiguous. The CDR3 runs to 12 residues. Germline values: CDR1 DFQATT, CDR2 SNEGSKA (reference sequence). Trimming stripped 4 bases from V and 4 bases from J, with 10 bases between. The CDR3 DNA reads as TGCAGTGCTAATGAGGTCAGCTATGGCTACACCTTC. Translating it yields CSANEVSYGYTF.

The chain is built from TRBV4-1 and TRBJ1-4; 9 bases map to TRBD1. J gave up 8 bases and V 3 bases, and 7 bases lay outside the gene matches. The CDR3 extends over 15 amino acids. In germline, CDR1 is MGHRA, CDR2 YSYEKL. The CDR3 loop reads CASSQRDRASEKLFF. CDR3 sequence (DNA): TGCGCCAGCAGCCAGAGGGACAGGGCCAGCGAAAAACTGTTTTTT.